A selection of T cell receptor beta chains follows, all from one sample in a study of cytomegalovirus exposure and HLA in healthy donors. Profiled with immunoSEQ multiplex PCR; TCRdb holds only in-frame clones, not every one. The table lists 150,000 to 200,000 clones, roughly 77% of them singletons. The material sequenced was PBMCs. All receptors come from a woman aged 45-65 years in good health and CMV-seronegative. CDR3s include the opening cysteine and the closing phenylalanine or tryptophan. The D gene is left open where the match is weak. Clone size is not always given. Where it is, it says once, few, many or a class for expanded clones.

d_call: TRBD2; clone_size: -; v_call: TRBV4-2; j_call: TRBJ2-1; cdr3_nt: TGTGCCAGCAGCCATCTCCATCCCGGGACTAGCGTCTCCTACAATGAGCAGTTCTTC; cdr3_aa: CASSHLHPGTSVSYNEQFF
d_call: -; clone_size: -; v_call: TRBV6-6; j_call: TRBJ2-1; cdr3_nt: TGTGCCAGCAGTTACTCCAGTCAGTACAATGAGCAGTTCTTC; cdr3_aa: CASSYSSQYNEQFF
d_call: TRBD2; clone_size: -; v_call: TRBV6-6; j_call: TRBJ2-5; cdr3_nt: TGTGCCAGCAGTTTCCATAGCGGGGGGGCGCATGAGACCCAGTACTTC; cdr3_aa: CASSFHSGGAHETQYF
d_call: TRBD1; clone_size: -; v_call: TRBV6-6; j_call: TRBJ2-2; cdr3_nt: TGTGCCAGCAGTCCAAGACAGGGGTCGAACACCGGGGAGCTGTTTTTT; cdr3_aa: CASSPRQGSNTGELFF
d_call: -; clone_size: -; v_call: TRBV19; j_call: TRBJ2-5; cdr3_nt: TGTGCCAGTAGTATTAGCGGCCAGGGTAGAGCAGAGACCCAGTACTTC; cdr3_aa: CASSISGQGRAETQYF
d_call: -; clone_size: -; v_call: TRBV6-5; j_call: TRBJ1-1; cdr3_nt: TGTGCCAGCAGCTCCACATCAGGGAATACTGAAGCTTTCTTT; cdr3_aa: CASSSTSGNTEAFF
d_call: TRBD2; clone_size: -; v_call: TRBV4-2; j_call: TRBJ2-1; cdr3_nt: TGTGCCAGCAGCCAAGATTGGACTAGCGGGAGCAATGAGCAGTTCTTC; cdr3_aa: CASSQDWTSGSNEQFF
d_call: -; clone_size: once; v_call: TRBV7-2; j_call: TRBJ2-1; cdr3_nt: TGTGCCAGCAGCTTAGACGGCGTAACGGAGAATGAGCAGTTCTTC; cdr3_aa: CASSLDGVTENEQFF
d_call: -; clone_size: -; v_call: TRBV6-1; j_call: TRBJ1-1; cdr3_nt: TGTGCCAGCGGAGCTTCCGGCCAGGGACTTGAAGCTTTCTTT; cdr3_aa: CASGASGQGLEAFF
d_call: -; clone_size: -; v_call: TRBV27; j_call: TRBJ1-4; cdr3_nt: TGTGCCAGCAGCAGGACAACCTCGAATGAAAAACTGTTTTTT; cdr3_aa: CASSRTTSNEKLFF
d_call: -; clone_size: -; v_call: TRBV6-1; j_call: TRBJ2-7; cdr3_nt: TGTGCCAGCAGTAATCGGGGTCCTAAATACTACGAGCAGTACTTC; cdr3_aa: CASSNRGPKYYEQYF
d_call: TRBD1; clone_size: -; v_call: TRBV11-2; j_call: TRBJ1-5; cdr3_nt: TGTGCCAGCAGCTTCCCGGGACAGGGGGCTCAGCCCCAGCATTTT; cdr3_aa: CASSFPGQGAQPQHF
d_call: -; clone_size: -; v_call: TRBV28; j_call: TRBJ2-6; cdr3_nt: TGTGCCAGCAAAACAGGGCTATTAGCGGGGGCCAACGTCCTGACTTTC; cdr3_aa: CASKTGLLAGANVLTF
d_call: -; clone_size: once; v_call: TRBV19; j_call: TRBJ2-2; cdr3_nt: TGTGCCAGTAGTATCAGGCAGGGCACCGGGGAGCTGTTTTTT; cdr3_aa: CASSIRQGTGELFF
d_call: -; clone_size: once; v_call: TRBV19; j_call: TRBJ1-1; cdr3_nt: TGTGCCAGTAGCCCAGGTTTTGAAGCTTTCTTT; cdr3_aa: CASSPGFEAFF
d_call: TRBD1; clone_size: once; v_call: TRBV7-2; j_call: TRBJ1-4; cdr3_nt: TGTGCCAGCAGCTTAGGGACAGGGGTCACTAATGAAAAACTGTTTTTT; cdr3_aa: CASSLGTGVTNEKLFF
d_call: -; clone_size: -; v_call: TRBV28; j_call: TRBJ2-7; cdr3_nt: TGTGCCAGCACAAGGCTCCATCGGGACGAGCAGTACTTC; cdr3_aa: CASTRLHRDEQYF
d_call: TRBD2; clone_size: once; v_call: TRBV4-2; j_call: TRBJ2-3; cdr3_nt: TGTGCCAGCAGCCTCAGCTCTAGCGGGAGTCCAGATACGCAGTATTTT; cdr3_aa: CASSLSSSGSPDTQYF
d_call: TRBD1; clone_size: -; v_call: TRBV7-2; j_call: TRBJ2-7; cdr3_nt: TGTGCCAGCAGCCCGGACAGGGTTCGGAGGTACGAGCAGTACTTC; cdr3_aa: CASSPDRVRRYEQYF
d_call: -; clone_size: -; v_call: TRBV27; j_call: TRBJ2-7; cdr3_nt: TGTGCCAGCAGTTTATTGGGAGGCGGCTACGAGCAGTACTTC; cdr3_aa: CASSLLGGGYEQYF
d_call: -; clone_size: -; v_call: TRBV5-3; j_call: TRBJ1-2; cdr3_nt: TGTGCCAGAAGCTTGTTCCTACCGAAATCTAACTATGGCTACACCTTC; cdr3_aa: CARSLFLPKSNYGYTF
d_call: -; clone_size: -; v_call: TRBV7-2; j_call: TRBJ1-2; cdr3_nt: TGTGCCAGCAGCTCCGGTGCAGCGATGGCGTATCTCTATGGCTACACCTTC; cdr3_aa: CASSSGAAMAYLYGYTF
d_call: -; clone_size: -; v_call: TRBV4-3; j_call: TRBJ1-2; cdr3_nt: TGCGCCAGCAGCCAAGAGGAACAGGGTCACGGCTACACCTTC; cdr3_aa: CASSQEEQGHGYTF
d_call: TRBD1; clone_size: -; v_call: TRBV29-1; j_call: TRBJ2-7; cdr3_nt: TGCAGCGGGAGAGGGACAGGCTACGAGCAGTACTTC; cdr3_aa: CSGRGTGYEQYF
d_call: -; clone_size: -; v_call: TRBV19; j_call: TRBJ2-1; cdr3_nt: TGTGCCAGTAGTAAAGGGGATACTCTGTACAATGAGCAGTTCTTC; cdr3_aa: CASSKGDTLYNEQFF
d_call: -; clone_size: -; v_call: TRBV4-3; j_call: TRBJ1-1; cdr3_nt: TGCGCCAGCAGCCAAGATATTACTTTGAAGAACACTGAAGCTTTCTTT; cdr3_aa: CASSQDITLKNTEAFF
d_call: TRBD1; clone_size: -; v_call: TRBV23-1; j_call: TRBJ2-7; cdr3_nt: TGCGCCAGCAGAACGTGGGGGACAGGGGGCTACGAGCAGTACTTC; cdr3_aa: CASRTWGTGGYEQYF